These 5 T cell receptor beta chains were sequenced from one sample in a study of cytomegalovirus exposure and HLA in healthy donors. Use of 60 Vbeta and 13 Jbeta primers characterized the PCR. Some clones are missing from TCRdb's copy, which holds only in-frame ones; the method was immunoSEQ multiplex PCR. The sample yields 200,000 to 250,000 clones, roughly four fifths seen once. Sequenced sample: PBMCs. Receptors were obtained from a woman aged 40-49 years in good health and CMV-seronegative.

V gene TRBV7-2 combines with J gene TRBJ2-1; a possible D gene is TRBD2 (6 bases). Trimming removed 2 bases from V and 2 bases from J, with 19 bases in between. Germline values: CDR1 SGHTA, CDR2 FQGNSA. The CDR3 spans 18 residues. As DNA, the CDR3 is TGTGCCAGCAGCTTAAGGGCTTCGACGGGGGTCGCCTACAATGAGCAGTTCTTC. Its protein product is CASSLRASTGVAYNEQFF.

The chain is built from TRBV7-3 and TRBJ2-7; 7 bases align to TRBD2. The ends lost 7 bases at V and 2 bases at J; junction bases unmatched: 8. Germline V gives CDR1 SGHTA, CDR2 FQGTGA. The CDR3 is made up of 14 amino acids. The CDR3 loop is CASNLRGVPYEQYF. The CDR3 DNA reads TGTGCCAGCAACCTCCGGGGGGTCCCCTACGAGCAGTACTTC.

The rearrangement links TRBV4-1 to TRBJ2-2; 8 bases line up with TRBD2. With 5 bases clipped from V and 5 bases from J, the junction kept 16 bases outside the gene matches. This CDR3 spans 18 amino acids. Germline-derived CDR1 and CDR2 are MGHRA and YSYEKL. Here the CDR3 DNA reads TGCGCCAGCAGCTTAGCCCCGGGGGGGGCAAGAGGAACCGGGGAGCTGTTTTTT. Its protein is CASSLAPGGARGTGELFF.

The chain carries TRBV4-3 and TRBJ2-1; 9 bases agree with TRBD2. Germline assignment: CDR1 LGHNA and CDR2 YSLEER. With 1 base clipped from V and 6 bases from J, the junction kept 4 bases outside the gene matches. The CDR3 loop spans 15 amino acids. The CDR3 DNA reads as TGCGCCAGCAGCCAAGGGGGACTAGCTGGCAATGAGCAGTTCTTC. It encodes CASSQGGLAGNEQFF.

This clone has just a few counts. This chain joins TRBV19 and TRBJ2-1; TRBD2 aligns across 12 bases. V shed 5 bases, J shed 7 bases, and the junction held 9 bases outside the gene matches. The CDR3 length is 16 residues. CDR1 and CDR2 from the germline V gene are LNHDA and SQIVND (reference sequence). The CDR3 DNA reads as TGTGCCAGTAGTCCTTGGACTAGCGGGGACCAGAATGAGCAGTTCTTC. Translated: CASSPWTSGDQNEQFF.